The clone carrying this TCR beta chain was observed a few times. Controls matched for age and sex were healthy donors. This specimen belongs to a study of CD8 T cells in Susac syndrome. V was clipped by 6 bases and J by 0 bases, with 9 bases between them. Per the germline V gene, CDR1 is LNHDA and CDR2 is SQIVND (reference sequence). This CDR3 region has 14 residues. Random hexamers primed reverse transcription of roughly 0.45 to 1 ug RNA. The TCR beta CDR3 was amplified by immunoSEQ multiplex PCR across 54 Vbeta, 13 Jbeta. TCRdb independently ran MiXCR on the immunoSEQ multiplex PCR reads; one entry per CDR3 protein. The repertoire holds around 150,000 distinct CDR3 sequences, with approximately 95% as singletons.

The source is a human donor in good health. The chain employs TRBV19 and TRBJ2-1, with D possibly matching TRBD1 (6 bases). The sequencing sample was made of CD8+ T cells from PBMCs. CDR3 region: CASSQGSSYNEQFF. For the CDR3, the DNA is TGTGCCAGTAGCCAGGGGAGCTCCTACAATGAGCAGTTCTTC.